These 26 T cell receptor beta chains originate from one sample sequenced in a study of response to subunit inactivated influenza vaccine. TCRdb fed the RT-PCR reads into MiXCR, producing one record per CDR3 protein. The sample lists about 190,000 distinct CDR3 sequences; around 15% were seen once. This specimen consisted of CD8+ T cells sorted from PBMCs, obtained roughly 5 days after vaccination. These receptor sequences come from a man aged 50 to 60 who received an inactivated influenza vaccine.

V gene TRBV4-1 combines with J gene TRBJ2-3, with 7 bases fitting TRBD1. After removal of 2 bases from V and 1 base from J, the junction contained 3 bases not matched to a gene. Germline-derived CDR1 and CDR2 are MGHRA and YSYEKL. This CDR3 has 15 amino acids. The CDR3 loop is CASSQQGQGTDTQYF. The DNA of the CDR3 is TGCGCCAGCAGCCAACAAGGACAGGGCACAGATACGCAGTATTTT.

This clonotype was recorded many times. The rearrangement joins TRBV24-1 to TRBJ2-3; 9 bases are a match to TRBD2. CDR1 KGHDR and CDR2 SFDVKD come from the germline V gene. The CDR3 has 16 amino acids. Losses at the gene ends were 4 bases for V and 1 base for J; bases not matched to a gene: 5. The CDR3 coding sequence is TGTGCCACCAGTGACCGGAGACTAGCGGGCACAGATACGCAGTATTTT. Its protein product is CATSDRRLAGTDTQYF.

This clonotype showed up many times. The rearrangement uses TRBV7-9 and TRBJ2-7, with D perhaps matching TRBD2 (6 bases). The CDR3 runs 15 residues. V was shortened by 9 bases and J by 5 bases, with 23 bases between the two germline ends. The germline gives CDR1 SEHNR, CDR2 FQNEAQ (reference sequence). CDR3 coding DNA: TGTGCCAGTCACCCCGGGACTCCGAGCTGGGACGAGCAGTACTTC. Encoded protein: CASHPGTPSWDEQYF.

This clonotype appeared a few times. This rearrangement joins TRBV19 to TRBJ2-3; the D is unclear. V was trimmed by 6 bases and J by 2 bases, leaving 24 bases between them. The CDR3 runs to 18 residues. Germline lookup yields CDR1 LNHDA and CDR2 SQIVND (reference sequence). CDR3 nucleotides: TGTGCCAGTAGCCCGGACCATTTTAGACCCGAGTACACAGATACGCAGTATTTT. Protein product: CASSPDHFRPEYTDTQYF.

This clonotype has more than one count but fewer than ten. The V call is TRBV4-3, the J call TRBJ1-6; no reliable D call. Trimming pared 4 bases from V and 8 bases from J, leaving 12 bases between. The CDR3 is 14 amino acids. Germline assignment: CDR1 LGHNA and CDR2 YSLEER. The CDR3 loop is CASSRYREYSPLHF. The CDR3 region has the DNA TGCGCCAGCAGCCGTTACCGAGAGTATTCACCCCTCCACTTT.

This clonotype was detected only a few times. The chain employs TRBV12-3 or TRBV12-4 and TRBJ2-5, with 10 bases aligning to TRBD1. CDR3 size: 16 residues. The junction had 2 bases not matched to a gene; V was cut back by 1 base and J by 0 bases. The DNA of the CDR3 is TGTGCCAGCAGTTTAGAGGGACAGGGGTACCAAGAGACCCAGTACTTC. This codes for CASSLEGQGYQETQYF.

This clonotype turned up a few times. At one boundary the junction diverges from the germline segment, which might be a read error. J is TRBJ2-5 and V is TRBV29-1, with TRBD2 matching over 12 bases. CDR3 size: 11 residues. Germline V gene data show CDR1 as SQVTM and CDR2 as ANQGSEA. The CDR3 protein is CSVSSGGAFLF. CDR3 coding DNA: TGCAGCGTTTCTAGCGGGGGGGCCTTTCTGTTC.

This clonotype was detected only a few times. The chain uses TRBV24-1 and TRBJ2-1; D is undetermined. Trimming cost V 1 base and J 0 bases, with 6 bases left between them. The germline V gene encodes CDR1 KGHDR and CDR2 SFDVKD. CDR3 size: 15 residues. The CDR3 nucleotides are TGTGCCACCAGTGATTTCAGGAGCTCCTACAATGAGCAGTTCTTC. Translating gives CATSDFRSSYNEQFF.

J is TRBJ2-1 and V is TRBV27; 7 bases agree with TRBD1. Germline V gene lookup returns CDR1 MNHEY and CDR2 SMNVEV (reference sequence). The CDR3 totals 15 residues. The J segment lost 0 bases and the V segment lost 6 bases, leaving 5 bases of the junction unmatched. The DNA of the CDR3 is TGTGCCAGCAGCAATGACAGGGCCTCCTACAATGAGCAGTTCTTC. Its protein product is CASSNDRASYNEQFF.

This clonotype was seen more than once but under ten times. The chain has TRBV28 and TRBJ2-1; D may match TRBD1 or TRBD2 (7 bases each). V dropped 3 bases and J dropped 8 bases, with 20 bases sitting between them. CDR1 and CDR2 from the germline V gene are MDHEN and SYDVKM. There are 16 residues in the CDR3. Written as DNA, the CDR3 is TGTGCCAGCAGTTTCGACCTTACGACAGGGAGGGATGAGCAGTTCTTC. It translates to CASSFDLTTGRDEQFF.

The chain has TRBV15 and TRBJ2-5; D may be TRBD2 (7 bases). Germline V gives CDR1 LNHNV, CDR2 YYDKDF (reference sequence). Trimming pared 1 base from V and 1 base from J, leaving 10 bases between. The CDR3 runs 15 residues. This CDR3 reads CATSRGEGVQETQYF. DNA of the CDR3: TGTGCCACCAGCAGAGGGGAGGGGGTCCAAGAGACCCAGTACTTC.

V gene TRBV24-1 combines with J gene TRBJ2-5; no clear D gene. This CDR3 region has 16 residues. Germline loops: CDR1 KGHDR, CDR2 SFDVKD. V lost 3 bases, J lost 0 bases, and 13 bases lay in between. The CDR3 sequence: CATSDHRGKYQETQYF. CDR3 DNA sequence: TGTGCCACCAGTGATCACCGCGGAAAGTACCAAGAGACCCAGTACTTC.

This clonotype was seen more than once but under ten times. The chain carries TRBV9 and TRBJ2-1, with 9 bases identical to TRBD2. Germline V gives CDR1 SGDLS, CDR2 YYNGEE. The CDR3 runs to 15 residues. V lost 2 bases, J lost 7 bases, and 7 bases stayed unmatched. CDR3 coding DNA: TGTGCCAGCAGCGTGGCGGGAGGGCCGGGTAATGAGCAGTTCTTC. Translation gives CASSVAGGPGNEQFF.

This clonotype was observed a handful of times. The rearrangement uses TRBV6-2 or TRBV6-3 and TRBJ2-5; D uncertain. The germline V gene has CDR1 MNHEY and CDR2 SVGEGT. V shed 7 bases and J shed 6 bases, with 6 bases lying between them. The CDR3 runs to 10 residues. CDR3 protein: CASMGKTQYF. CDR3 nucleotide sequence: TGTGCCAGCATGGGAAAGACCCAGTACTTC.

Ten or more counts support this clonotype. CDR3 coding DNA: TGTGCCAGCAGTTACTCGAGGACAGGGGGCGCCAGGCAGCCCCAGCATTTT. Protein product: CASSYSRTGGARQPQHF. The chain has TRBV6-2 or TRBV6-3 and TRBJ1-5, with 11 nucleotides matching TRBD1. Looked up from germline, CDR1 is MNHEY and CDR2 is SVGEGT. There are 17 residues in the CDR3. Trimming cost V 0 bases and J 7 bases; bases outside gene matches: 8.

This clonotype was detected only a few times. The chain employs TRBV20-1 and TRBJ1-6; D possibly corresponds to TRBD1 (6 bases). CDR3 length equals 16 residues. V lost 6 bases to trimming and J lost 3 bases, with 18 bases between them. Germline V gene lookup returns CDR1 DFQATT and CDR2 SNEGSKA (reference sequence). This CDR3 is CSAYGNRVFYNSPLHF. The CDR3, as DNA: TGCAGTGCCTACGGGAACAGGGTTTTCTATAATTCACCCCTCCACTTT.

This clonotype was seen more than once but under ten times. The chain carries TRBV27 and TRBJ2-5, with 7 bases that match TRBD2. This CDR3 spans 16 amino acids. Germline V CDR1 and CDR2: MNHEY, SMNVEV (reference sequence). The J segment lost 5 bases and the V segment lost 5 bases, leaving 14 bases of the junction unmatched. DNA of the CDR3: TGTGCCAGCAGTCTAGCTTGGGGAGGGGTGGCGGAGACCCAGTACTTC. This sequence encodes CASSLAWGGVAETQYF.

This clonotype was counted only a few times. V gene TRBV7-8 combines with J gene TRBJ2-4, with D hard to call. The CDR3 consists of 15 residues. Germline CDR1 reads SGHVS; CDR2 reads FQNEAQ. Trimming cost V 1 base and J 0 bases, with 7 bases left between them. The CDR3 here is CASSLEGIAKNIQYF. The CDR3 nucleotides read TGTGCCAGCAGCTTAGAAGGTATAGCCAAAAACATTCAGTACTTC.

The V and J genes are TRBV15 and TRBJ2-3; D remains ambiguous. Germline CDR1 LNHNV, CDR2 YYDKDF (reference sequence). V was clipped by 2 bases and J by 0 bases, with 12 bases between them. The length of the CDR3 is 16 residues. CDR3 coding DNA: TGTGCCACCAGCAGACAGGTATCCCTTAGCACAGATACGCAGTATTTT. Encoded protein: CATSRQVSLSTDTQYF. Looking up the rest from reference TRBV15 and TRBJ2-3 gives the full variable domain: DAMVIQNPRYQVTQFGKPVTLSCSQTLNHNVMYWYQQKSSQAPKLLFHYYDKDFNNEADTPDNFQSRRPNTSFCFLDIRSPGLGDTAMYLCATSRQVSLSTDTQYFGPGTRLTVL.

This clonotype was detected a few times. The genes are TRBV15 and TRBJ2-1, with D perhaps matching TRBD1 (6 bases). The ends were cut back, 6 bases at V and 6 bases at J, with 15 bases in the middle. CDR1 and CDR2 from the germline V gene are LNHNV and YYDKDF (reference sequence). This CDR3 has 14 amino acids. CDR3 in DNA: TGTGCCACCAGTGACAGGTCAAGGTCCAATGAGCAGTTCTTC. Encoded protein: CATSDRSRSNEQFF. The full variable domain, with the rest looked up from reference TRBV15 and TRBJ2-1, is DAMVIQNPRYQVTQFGKPVTLSCSQTLNHNVMYWYQQKSSQAPKLLFHYYDKDFNNEADTPDNFQSRRPNTSFCFLDIRSPGLGDTAMYLCATSDRSRSNEQFFGPGTRLTVL.

The CDR3 reads CASSPGGKYEQYF. DNA of the CDR3: TGTGCCAGCAGCCCCGGGGGGAAATACGAGCAGTACTTC. The chain couples TRBV3-1 to TRBJ2-7, with 7 bases fitting TRBD2. V dropped 4 bases and J dropped 4; count of bases not matched to a gene: 4. Per the germline V gene, CDR1 is LGHDT and CDR2 is YNNKEL (reference sequence). The CDR3 loop spans 13 amino acids.

This clonotype was seen ten or more times. V usage is TRBV28 and J usage is TRBJ2-1, with TRBD2 matching over 10 bases. The V segment lost 4 bases and the J segment 0 bases; nucleotides outside the gene matches: 3. The CDR3 loop spans 16 amino acids. CDR1 is MDHEN, CDR2 SYDVKM, per germline. This chain's CDR3 is CASSSLAGSSYNEQFF. DNA of the CDR3: TGTGCCAGCAGTTCACTAGCGGGAAGCTCCTACAATGAGCAGTTCTTC.

The chain joins TRBV5-4 to TRBJ2-2; D unresolved. The CDR3 sequence is 13 residues long. V was pared by 5 bases and J by 5 bases, with 10 bases between. CDR1 is SGHNT, CDR2 YYREEE, per germline (reference sequence). In DNA form, the CDR3 reads TGTGCCAGCAGTCTCGACATTACCGGGGAGCTGTTTTTT. This codes for CASSLDITGELFF.

J is TRBJ2-7 and V is TRBV20-1; D call uncertain. This CDR3 spans 15 amino acids. V was cut by 2 bases and J by 2 bases, with 16 bases left in between. Germline CDR1 DFQATT, CDR2 SNEGSKA (reference sequence). The CDR3 DNA follows: TGCAGTGCTAGACCAATTTTGGGTCCGCCCTACGAGCAGTACTTC. This translates into CSARPILGPPYEQYF.

This chain joins TRBV5-4 and TRBJ2-2, with D unresolved. The CDR3 runs 15 residues. The V gene's germline CDR1 is SGHNT and CDR2 YYREEE (reference sequence). The germline V and J ends were trimmed by 2 bases and 0 bases, with 8 bases remaining between them. CDR3 sequence reads: CASSLYFANTGELFF. The DNA of the CDR3 is TGTGCCAGCAGCTTATACTTCGCGAACACCGGGGAGCTGTTTTTT.

The chain combines TRBV5-1 with TRBJ1-1, with 7 bases identical to TRBD1. Germline loops: CDR1 SGHRS, CDR2 YFSETQ. CDR3 size: 14 residues. J was trimmed by 7 bases and V by 4 bases; bases with no gene match: 10. For the CDR3, the DNA is TGCGCCAGCAGCGTACTCTACAGGGGTAATGAAGCTTTCTTT. It encodes CASSVLYRGNEAFF.